The clone carrying this T cell receptor beta chain has a single count. V shed 3 bases and J shed 4 bases, with 12 bases lying between them. The CDR3 spans 14 residues. CDR1 MNHEY and CDR2 SMNVEV come from the germline V gene (reference sequence). These data are taken from a study of CD8 T cells in Susac syndrome. Negative isolation was used for CD8+ and CD4+ T cells and FACS enrichment for TEMRA cells. After extraction with the RNeasy kit, about 0.5 to 1 ug of the RNA was reverse transcribed using random hexamers. Amplification of the TCR beta CDR3 was carried out by immunoSEQ multiplex PCR, which spanned a total of 54 Vbeta and 13 Jbeta segments. TCRdb re-derived calls from the immunoSEQ multiplex PCR reads in MiXCR, one entry per CDR3 protein. The data show some 120,000 distinct CDR3 sequences, about 95% seen once.

What was sequenced was CD4+ T cells from PBMCs. The chain joins TRBV27 to TRBJ2-5; the D call may be TRBD1 or TRBD2 (5 bases each). This sequence was found in a human donor in good health. CDR3 sequence: CASSFSGRLETQYF. The CDR3 DNA sequence: TGTGCCAGCAGTTTCTCGGGACGTCTAGAGACCCAGTACTTC.